This section outlines one T cell receptor beta chain sequence together with its context. Its antigen is as yet unknown. The data were taken from a study of PD-1 blockade in classical Hodgkin lymphoma. Notes on the study in general: Factors driving the repertoire differences, possibly disease activity or prior therapy, remain undefined. Newly diagnosed patients were reported to start with lower TCR diversity than healthy donors. By C4D1 there was a significant rise in CD4+ TCR diversity but not in CD8+ TCR diversity. Whoever responded completely had baseline diversity much like that seen in newly diagnosed patients.

The method was immunoSEQ multiplex PCR; TCRdb's version includes in-frame clones alone and lacks a portion of them. The sample carries about 24,000 clones, around 86% recorded once. V was clipped by 2 bases and J by 3 bases, with 17 bases between them. Germline-derived CDR1 and CDR2 are LNHDA and SQIVND (reference sequence). This CDR3 contains 16 residues. No patient escaped relapse after autologous stem cell transplantation, and brentuximab vedotin exposure varied. The sequencing here drew on peripheral blood mononuclear cells (PBMCs), taken before the second cycle of nivolumab. This chain links TRBV19 with TRBJ2-7; D unclear. This receptor was obtained from a human donor with classical Hodgkin lymphoma. The CDR3 region has the DNA TGTGCCAGTAGTATATTGGCCGGGCCCAAGGGCTACGAGCAGTACTTC. Protein: CASSILAGPKGYEQYF.